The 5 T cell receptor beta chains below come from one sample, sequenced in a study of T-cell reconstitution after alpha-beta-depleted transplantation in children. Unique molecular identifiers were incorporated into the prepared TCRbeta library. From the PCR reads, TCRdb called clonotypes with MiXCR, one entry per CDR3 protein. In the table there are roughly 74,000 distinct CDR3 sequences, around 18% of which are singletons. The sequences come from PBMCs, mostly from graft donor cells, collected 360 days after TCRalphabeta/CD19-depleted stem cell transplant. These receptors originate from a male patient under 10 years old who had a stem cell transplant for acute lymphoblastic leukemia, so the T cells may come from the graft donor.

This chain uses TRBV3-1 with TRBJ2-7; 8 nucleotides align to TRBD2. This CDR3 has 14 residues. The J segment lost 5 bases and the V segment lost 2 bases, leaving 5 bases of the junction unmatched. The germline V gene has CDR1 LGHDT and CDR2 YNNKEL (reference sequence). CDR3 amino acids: CASSQRAGVDEQYF. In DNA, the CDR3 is TGTGCCAGCAGCCAACGAGCGGGAGTCGACGAGCAGTACTTC.

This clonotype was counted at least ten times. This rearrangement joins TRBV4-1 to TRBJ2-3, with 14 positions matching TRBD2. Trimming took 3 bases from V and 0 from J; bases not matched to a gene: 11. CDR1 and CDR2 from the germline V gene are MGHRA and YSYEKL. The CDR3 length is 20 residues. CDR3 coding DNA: TGCGCCAGCAGCCACCGCGGACTAGCGGGAGGACCGAGTAGCACAGATACGCAGTATTTT. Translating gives CASSHRGLAGGPSSTDTQYF.

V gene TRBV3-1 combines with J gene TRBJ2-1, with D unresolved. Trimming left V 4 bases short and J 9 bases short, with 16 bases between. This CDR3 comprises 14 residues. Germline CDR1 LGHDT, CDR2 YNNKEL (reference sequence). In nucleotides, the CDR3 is TGTGCCAGCAGCCCAGACCGAGCGTTCGGTGAGCAGTTCTTC. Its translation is CASSPDRAFGEQFF.

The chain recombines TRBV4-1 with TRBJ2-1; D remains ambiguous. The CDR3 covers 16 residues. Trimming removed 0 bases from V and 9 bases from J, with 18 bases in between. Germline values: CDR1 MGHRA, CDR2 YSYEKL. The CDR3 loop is CASSQDRARPGLEQFF. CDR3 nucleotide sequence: TGCGCCAGCAGCCAAGATCGGGCCCGACCGGGCCTTGAGCAGTTCTTC.

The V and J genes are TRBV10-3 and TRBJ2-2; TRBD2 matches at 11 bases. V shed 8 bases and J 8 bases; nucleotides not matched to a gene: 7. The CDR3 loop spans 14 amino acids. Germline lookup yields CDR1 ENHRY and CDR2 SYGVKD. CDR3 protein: CAIPSGRPGGELFF. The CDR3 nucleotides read TGTGCCATCCCTAGCGGGAGGCCAGGGGGGGAGCTGTTTTTT.